Listed below are T cell receptor beta chains from one sample, sequenced in a study of T-cell reconstitution after alpha-beta-depleted transplantation in children. From the PCR reads, TCRdb called clonotypes with MiXCR, one entry per CDR3 protein. The profile shows 330,000 or so distinct CDR3 sequences, about a tenth of them singletons. Here the sequenced sample was PBMCs from the stem cell graft donor, taken from the stem cell graft. All receptors derive from a human donor who donated a stem cell graft to a child with acute lymphoblastic leukemia. Each CDR3 is given with its conserved first and last residue. The order of the fields is J gene, D gene, clone size, V gene, CDR3 protein, CDR3 DNA. D genes are given only for firm matches. The listing skips clone size in some rows; elsewhere it reads once, few, many or a size class.

TRBJ2-7 | . | . | TRBV6-2/TRBV6-3 | CASSYGVTYEQYF | TGTGCCAGCAGTTATGGAGTAACCTACGAGCAGTACTTC
TRBJ2-1 | . | . | TRBV27 | CASSTSSYNEQFF | TGTGCCAGCAGCACGAGCTCCTACAATGAGCAGTTCTTC
TRBJ1-3 | . | few | TRBV12-3/TRBV12-4 | CASSPAASGNTIYF | TGTGCCAGCTCCCCCGCCGCCTCTGGAAACACCATATATTTT
TRBJ2-3 | . | many | TRBV18 | CASSPQRGFGTDTQYF | TGTGCCAGCTCACCCCAACGGGGCTTCGGCACAGATACGCAGTATTTT
TRBJ2-7 | . | many | TRBV10-3 | CAISESGGYEQYF | TGTGCCATCAGTGAGTCAGGGGGGTACGAGCAGTACTTC
TRBJ2-7 | . | . | TRBV28 | CASSTRTVAYEQYF | TGTGCCAGCAGTACGAGGACAGTGGCCTACGAGCAGTACTTC
TRBJ2-7 | . | few | TRBV7-9 | CASSLMSGSYEQYF | TGTGCCAGCAGCTTAATGAGCGGATCCTACGAGCAGTACTTC
TRBJ2-5 | . | few | TRBV3-1 | CASSPGVIETQYF | TGTGCCAGCAGCCCGGGGGTTATAGAGACCCAGTACTTC
TRBJ2-7 | . | many | TRBV20-1 | CSARTGVEQYF | TGCAGTGCTAGGACAGGTGTCGAGCAGTACTTC
TRBJ2-7 | . | few | TRBV20-1 | CSAWPGTTYEQYF | TGCAGTGCGTGGCCCGGGACAACCTACGAGCAGTACTTC
TRBJ1-4 | . | few | TRBV29-1 | CSVAGLAGNEKLFF | TGCAGCGTTGCGGGGTTGGCCGGTAATGAAAAACTGTTTTTT
TRBJ2-7 | . | . | TRBV19 | CASTSRGVPYEQYF | TGTGCCAGTACCTCCAGAGGGGTGCCCTACGAGCAGTACTTC
TRBJ2-7 | . | many | TRBV27 | CASSLGPPAYEQYF | TGTGCCAGCAGTTTAGGTCCGCCGGCCTACGAGCAGTACTTC
TRBJ2-7 | TRBD1 | . | TRBV5-1 | CASSPGQTTYEQYF | TGCGCCAGCAGCCCGGGACAGACAACCTACGAGCAGTACTTC
TRBJ2-3 | . | . | TRBV24-1 | CATSDYPGGPETQYF | TGTGCCACCAGTGATTACCCAGGAGGGCCGGAAACGCAGTATTTT
TRBJ2-1 | TRBD2 | . | TRBV20-1 | CSAMAGVGEVPQGDEQFF | TGCAGTGCTATGGCGGGGGTCGGGGAGGTTCCTCAAGGTGATGAGCAGTTCTTC
TRBJ2-5 | . | few | TRBV5-1 | CASSPQGYQETQYF | TGCGCCAGCAGCCCACAGGGTTACCAAGAGACCCAGTACTTC
TRBJ1-5 | . | . | TRBV4-1 | CASSRIFLHKGPQHF | TGCGCCAGCAGCCGTATATTTCTCCACAAGGGGCCCCAGCATTTT
TRBJ2-1 | . | many | TRBV5-6 | CASSSLWGSYNEQFF | TGTGCCAGCAGCTCGCTATGGGGATCCTACAATGAGCAGTTCTTC
TRBJ1-1 | . | many | TRBV7-9 | CASSRGTEAFF | TGTGCCAGCAGCCGCGGGACTGAAGCTTTCTTT
TRBJ2-3 | TRBD2 | few | TRBV7-2 | CASSVVAGGARDTQYF | TGTGCCAGCAGCGTAGTTGCGGGAGGGGCCAGGGATACGCAGTATTTT
TRBJ1-1 | TRBD1 | . | TRBV28 | CASSPGTGGAAFF | TGTGCCAGCAGTCCAGGGACAGGGGGCGCAGCTTTCTTT
TRBJ1-5 | . | many | TRBV27 | CATSLGVAQPQHF | TGTGCCACCTCACTGGGGGTTGCTCAGCCCCAGCATTTT
TRBJ2-5 | . | . | TRBV12-3/TRBV12-4 | CASSFPFTYGGETQYF | TGTGCCAGCAGTTTCCCCTTCACTTACGGGGGAGAGACCCAGTACTTC
TRBJ2-5 | . | few | TRBV7-2 | CASSNHPAETQYF | TGTGCCAGCAGCAATCACCCGGCGGAGACCCAGTACTTC
TRBJ2-7 | . | . | TRBV4-1 | CASSQVQGGINEQYF | TGCGCCAGCAGCCAAGTTCAGGGAGGTATTAACGAGCAGTACTTC